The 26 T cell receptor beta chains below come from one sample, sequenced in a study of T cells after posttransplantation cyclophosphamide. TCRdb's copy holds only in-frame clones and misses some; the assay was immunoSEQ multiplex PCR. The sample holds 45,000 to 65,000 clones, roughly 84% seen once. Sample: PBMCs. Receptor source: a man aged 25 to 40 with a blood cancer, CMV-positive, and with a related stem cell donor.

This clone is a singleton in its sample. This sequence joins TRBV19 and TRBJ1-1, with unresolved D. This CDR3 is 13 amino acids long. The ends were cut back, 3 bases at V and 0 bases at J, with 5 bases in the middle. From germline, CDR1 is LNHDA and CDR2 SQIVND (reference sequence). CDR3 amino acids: CASSISMNTEAFF. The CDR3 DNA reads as TGTGCCAGTAGTATCAGTATGAACACTGAAGCTTTCTTT.

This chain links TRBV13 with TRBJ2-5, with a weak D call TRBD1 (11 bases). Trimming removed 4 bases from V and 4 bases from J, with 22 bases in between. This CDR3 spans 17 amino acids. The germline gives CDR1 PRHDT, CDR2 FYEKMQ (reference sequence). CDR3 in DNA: TGTGCCAGCAGCTCCCCACTAGCGGGGACAGGGGGAGAGACCCAGTACTTC. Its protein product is CASSSPLAGTGGETQYF. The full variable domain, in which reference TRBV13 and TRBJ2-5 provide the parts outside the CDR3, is AAGVIQSPRHLIKEKRETATLKCYPIPRHDTVYWYQQGPGQDPQFLISFYEKMQSDKGSIPDRFSAQQFSDYHSELNMSSLELGDSALYFCASSSPLAGTGGETQYFGPGTRLLVL.

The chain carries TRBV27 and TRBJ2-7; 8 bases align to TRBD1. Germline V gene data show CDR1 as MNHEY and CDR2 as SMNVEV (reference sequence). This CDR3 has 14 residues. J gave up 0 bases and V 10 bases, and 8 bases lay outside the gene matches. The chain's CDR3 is CATRRGRVSYEQYF. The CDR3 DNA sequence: TGTGCCACCCGCAGGGGGCGCGTCTCCTACGAGCAGTACTTC.

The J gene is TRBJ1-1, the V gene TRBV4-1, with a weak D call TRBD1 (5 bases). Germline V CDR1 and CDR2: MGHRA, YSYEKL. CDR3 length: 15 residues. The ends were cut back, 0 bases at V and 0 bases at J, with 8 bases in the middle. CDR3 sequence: CASSQEAQVNTEAFF. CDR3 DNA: TGCGCCAGCAGCCAAGAAGCACAGGTGAACACTGAAGCTTTCTTT.

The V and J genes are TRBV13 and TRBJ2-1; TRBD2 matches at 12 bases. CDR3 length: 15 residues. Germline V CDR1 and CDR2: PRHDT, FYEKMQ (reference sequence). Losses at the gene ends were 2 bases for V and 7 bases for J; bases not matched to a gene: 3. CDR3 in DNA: TGTGCCAGCAGCTTAATGACTAGCGGGAGAAATGAGCAGTTCTTC. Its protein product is CASSLMTSGRNEQFF.

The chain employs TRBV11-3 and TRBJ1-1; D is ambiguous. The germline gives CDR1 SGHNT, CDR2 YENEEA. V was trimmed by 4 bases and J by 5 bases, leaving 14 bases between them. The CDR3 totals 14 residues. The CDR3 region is CASSSGGSSTEAFF. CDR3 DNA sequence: TGTGCCAGCAGCTCCGGAGGGAGTTCGACTGAAGCTTTCTTT.

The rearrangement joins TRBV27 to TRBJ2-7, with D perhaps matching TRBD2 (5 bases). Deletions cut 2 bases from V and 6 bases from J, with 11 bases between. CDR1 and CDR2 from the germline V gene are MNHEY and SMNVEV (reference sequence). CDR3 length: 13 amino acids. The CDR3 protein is CASSLVGGSEQYF. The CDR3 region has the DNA TGTGCCAGCAGTTTAGTTGGAGGAAGCGAGCAGTACTTC.

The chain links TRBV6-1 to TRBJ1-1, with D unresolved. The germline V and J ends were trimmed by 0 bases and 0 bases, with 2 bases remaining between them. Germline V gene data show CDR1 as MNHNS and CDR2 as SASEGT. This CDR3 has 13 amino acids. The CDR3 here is CASSEAVNTEAFF. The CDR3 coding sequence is TGTGCCAGCAGTGAAGCCGTGAACACTGAAGCTTTCTTT.

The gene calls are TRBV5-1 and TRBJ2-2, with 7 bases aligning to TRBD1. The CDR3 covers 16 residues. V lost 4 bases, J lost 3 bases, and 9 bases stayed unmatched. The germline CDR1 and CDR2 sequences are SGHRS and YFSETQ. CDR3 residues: CASSPGRGGDTGELFF. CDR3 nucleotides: TGCGCCAGCAGCCCCGGCAGAGGGGGCGACACCGGGGAGCTGTTTTTT. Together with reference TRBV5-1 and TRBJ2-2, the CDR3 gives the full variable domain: KAGVTQTPRYLIKTRGQQVTLSCSPISGHRSVSWYQQTPGQGLQFLFEYFSETQRNKGNFPGRFSGRQFSNSRSEMNVSTLELGDSALYLCASSPGRGGDTGELFFGEGSRLTVL.

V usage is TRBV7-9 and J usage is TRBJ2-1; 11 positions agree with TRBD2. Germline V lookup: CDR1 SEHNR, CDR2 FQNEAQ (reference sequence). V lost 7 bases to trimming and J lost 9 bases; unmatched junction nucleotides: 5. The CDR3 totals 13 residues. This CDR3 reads CASTSGTSGEQFF. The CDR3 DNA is TGTGCCAGCACCTCCGGGACTAGCGGTGAGCAGTTCTTC.

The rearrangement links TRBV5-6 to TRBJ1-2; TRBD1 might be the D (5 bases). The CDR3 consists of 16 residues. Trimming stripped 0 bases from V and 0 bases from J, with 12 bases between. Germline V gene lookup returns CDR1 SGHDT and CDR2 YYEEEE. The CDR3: CASSLDWGETNYGYTF. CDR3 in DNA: TGTGCCAGCAGCTTGGATTGGGGCGAAACTAACTATGGCTACACCTTC. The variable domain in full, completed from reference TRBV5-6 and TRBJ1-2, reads DAGVTQSPTHLIKTRGQQVTLRCSPKSGHDTVSWYQQALGQGPQFIFQYYEEEERQRGNFPDRFSGHQFPNYSSELNVNALLLGDSALYLCASSLDWGETNYGYTFGSGTRLTVV.

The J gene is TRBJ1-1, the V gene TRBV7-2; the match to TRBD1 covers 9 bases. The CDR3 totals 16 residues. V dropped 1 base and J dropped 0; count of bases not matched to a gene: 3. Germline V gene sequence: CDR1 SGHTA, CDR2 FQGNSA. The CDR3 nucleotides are TGTGCCAGCAGCTTAGGAGGACAGGGGATGAACACTGAAGCTTTCTTT. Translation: CASSLGGQGMNTEAFF.

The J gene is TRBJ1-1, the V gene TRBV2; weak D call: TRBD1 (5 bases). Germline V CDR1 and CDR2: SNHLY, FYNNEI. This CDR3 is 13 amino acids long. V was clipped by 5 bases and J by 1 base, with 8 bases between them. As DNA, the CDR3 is TGTGCCAGCAGTACACAGGAGAACACTGAAGCTTTCTTT. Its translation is CASSTQENTEAFF.

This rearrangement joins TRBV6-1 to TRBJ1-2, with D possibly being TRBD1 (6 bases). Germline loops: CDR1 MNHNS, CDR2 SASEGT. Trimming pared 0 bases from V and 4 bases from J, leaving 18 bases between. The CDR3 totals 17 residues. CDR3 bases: TGTGCCAGCAGTGAAGCTGGGTTGGGGGCGAGTGGCTATGGCTACACCTTC. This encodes CASSEAGLGASGYGYTF.

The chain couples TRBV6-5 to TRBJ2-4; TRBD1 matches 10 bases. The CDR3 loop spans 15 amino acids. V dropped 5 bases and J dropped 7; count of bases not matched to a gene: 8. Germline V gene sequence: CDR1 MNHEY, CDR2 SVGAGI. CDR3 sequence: CASSQTGTGVNIQYF. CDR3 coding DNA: TGTGCCAGCAGTCAAACCGGGACAGGGGTTAACATTCAGTACTTC.

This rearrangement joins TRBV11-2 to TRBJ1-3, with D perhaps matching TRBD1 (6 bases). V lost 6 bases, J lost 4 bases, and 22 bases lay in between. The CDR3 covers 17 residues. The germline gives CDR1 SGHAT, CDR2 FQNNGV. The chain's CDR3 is CASRRKRDMTEGNTIYF. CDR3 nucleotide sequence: TGTGCCAGCAGGCGAAAAAGGGACATGACTGAAGGAAACACCATATATTTT.

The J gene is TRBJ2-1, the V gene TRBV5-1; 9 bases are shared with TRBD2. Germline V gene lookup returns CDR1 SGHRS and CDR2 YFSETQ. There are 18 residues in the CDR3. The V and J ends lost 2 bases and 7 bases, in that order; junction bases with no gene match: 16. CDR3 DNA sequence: TGCGCCAGCAGCTTTGGAAAGGGGGCCAGACTAGCGGTAAATGAGCAGTTCTTC. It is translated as CASSFGKGARLAVNEQFF.

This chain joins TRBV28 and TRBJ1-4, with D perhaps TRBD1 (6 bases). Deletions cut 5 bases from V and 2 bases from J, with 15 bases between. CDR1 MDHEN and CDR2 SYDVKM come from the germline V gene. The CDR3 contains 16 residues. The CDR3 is CASSQGGGWTNEKLFF. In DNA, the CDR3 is TGTGCCAGCAGTCAAGGGGGGGGATGGACTAATGAAAAACTGTTTTTT.

The CDR3 spells CASSPRGTSPGELFF. The CDR3 nucleotides read TGTGCCAGCAGCCCCCGAGGGACTAGTCCCGGGGAGCTGTTTTTT. This chain joins TRBV7-9 and TRBJ2-2; 8 bases are a match to TRBD2. There are 15 residues in the CDR3. J lost 6 bases, V lost 5 bases, and 8 bases had no gene match. In germline, CDR1 is SEHNR, CDR2 FQNEAQ (reference sequence).

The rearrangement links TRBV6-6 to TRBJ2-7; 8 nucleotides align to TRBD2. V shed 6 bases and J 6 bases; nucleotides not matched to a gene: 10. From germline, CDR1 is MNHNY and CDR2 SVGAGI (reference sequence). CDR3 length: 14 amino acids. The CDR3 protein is CASSTGTSGFEQYF. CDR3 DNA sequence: TGTGCCAGCAGCACCGGGACTAGTGGGTTCGAGCAGTACTTC.

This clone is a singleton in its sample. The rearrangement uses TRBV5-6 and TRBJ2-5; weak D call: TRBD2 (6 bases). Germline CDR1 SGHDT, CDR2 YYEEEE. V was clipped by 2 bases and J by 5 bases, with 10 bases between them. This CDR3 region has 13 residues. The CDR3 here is CASSLGLTETQYF. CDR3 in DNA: TGTGCCAGCAGCTTAGGACTAACGGAGACCCAGTACTTC.

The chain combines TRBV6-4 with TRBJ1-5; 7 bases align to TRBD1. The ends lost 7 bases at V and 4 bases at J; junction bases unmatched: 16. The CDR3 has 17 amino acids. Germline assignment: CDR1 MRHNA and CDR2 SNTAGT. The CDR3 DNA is TGTGCCAGCACTCCTCCCTTACGACAGGGTCTTAATCAGCCCCAGCATTTT. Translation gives CASTPPLRQGLNQPQHF.

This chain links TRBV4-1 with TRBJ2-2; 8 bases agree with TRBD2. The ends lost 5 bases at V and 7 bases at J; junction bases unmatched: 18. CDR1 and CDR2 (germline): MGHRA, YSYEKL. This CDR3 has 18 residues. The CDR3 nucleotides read TGCGCCAGCAGCTATGATCCGGGACTAGTGATAGGAGGCGGGGAGCTGTTTTTT. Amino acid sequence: CASSYDPGLVIGGGELFF.

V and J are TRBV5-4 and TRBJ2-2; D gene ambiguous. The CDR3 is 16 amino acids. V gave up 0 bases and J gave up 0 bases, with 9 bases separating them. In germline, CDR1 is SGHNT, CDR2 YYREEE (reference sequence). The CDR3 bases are TGTGCCAGCAGCTTGGCTAGGTCGACGAACACCGGGGAGCTGTTTTTT. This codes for CASSLARSTNTGELFF. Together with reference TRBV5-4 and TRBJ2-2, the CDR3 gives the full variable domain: ETGVTQSPTHLIKTRGQQVTLRCSSQSGHNTVSWYQQALGQGPQFIFQYYREEENGRGNFPPRFSGLQFPNYSSELNVNALELDDSALYLCASSLARSTNTGELFFGEGSRLTVL.

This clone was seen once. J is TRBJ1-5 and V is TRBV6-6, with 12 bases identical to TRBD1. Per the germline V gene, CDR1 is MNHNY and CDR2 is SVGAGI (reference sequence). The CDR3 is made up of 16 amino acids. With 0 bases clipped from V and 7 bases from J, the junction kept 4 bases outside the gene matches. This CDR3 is CASSYSSGTGGQPQHF. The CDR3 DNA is TGTGCCAGCAGTTACTCGAGCGGGACAGGGGGCCAGCCCCAGCATTTT.

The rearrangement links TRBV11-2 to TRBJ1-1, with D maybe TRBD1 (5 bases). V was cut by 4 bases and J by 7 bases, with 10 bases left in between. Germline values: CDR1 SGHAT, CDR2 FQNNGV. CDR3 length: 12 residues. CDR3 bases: TGTGCCAGCAGCTACCTGACAGTTGAAGCTTTCTTT. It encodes CASSYLTVEAFF.